These 2 T cell receptor beta chains came from one sample sequenced in a study of T cells in Graves' hyperthyroidism and ophthalmopathy. Template material for amplifying TCR beta CDR3 regions consisted of RNA transcripts. Primed by the HTBI set, a first-round RT-PCR was run on the TCR CDR3. From the multiplex PCR reads, TCRdb called clonotypes with MiXCR, one entry per CDR3 protein. Here the sample spans 350,000 to 450,000 distinct CDR3 sequences, about 14% being singletons. Sequences were obtained from blood. All receptors derive from a man between 45 and 60 years old with Graves' ophthalmopathy.

The J gene is TRBJ1-2, the V gene TRBV3-1; a possible D gene is TRBD1 (5 bases). V gave up 0 bases and J gave up 2 bases, with 7 bases separating them. This CDR3 has 14 residues. The germline V gene encodes CDR1 LGHDT and CDR2 YNNKEL (reference sequence). DNA for the CDR3: TGTGCCAGCAGCCAAGATTGGGGGAACTATGGCTACACCTTC. This sequence encodes CASSQDWGNYGYTF.

With respect to this clonotype: This may be a read error, as it is one base from a much larger clone. This chain joins TRBV2 and TRBJ1-5; D is undetermined. This CDR3 comprises 13 residues. Germline CDR1 and CDR2: SNHLY and FYNNEI. Here the CDR3 reads CTSSDWNREPQHF. DNA of the CDR3: TGTACCAGCAGTGACTGGAATAGGGAGCCCCAGCATTTT. Looking up the rest from reference TRBV2 and TRBJ1-5 gives the full variable domain: EPEVTQTPSHQVTQMGQEVILRCVPISNHLYFYWYRQILGQKVEFLVSFYNNEISEKSEIFDDQFSVERPDGSNFTLKIRSTKLEDSAMYFCTSSDWNREPQHFGDGTRLSIL.